A single sample is the source of the 14 T cell receptor beta chains below, sequenced in a study of identical twins. One entry per CDR3 protein results from TCRdb running MiXCR on the 5' RACE reads. This sample has 600,000 to 700,000 distinct CDR3 sequences; 21% occur once, and the top ten carry 4% to 4.5%. The data also belong to a second study, concerning T cells expressing NK-cell markers.

Input material: PBMCs. All receptors derive from a woman younger than 35 in good health.

This clonotype showed up many times. The CDR3 sequence: CASSVGLSYNEQFF. CDR3 bases: TGTGCCAGCAGCGTAGGGCTCTCCTACAATGAGCAGTTCTTC. This rearrangement joins TRBV9 to TRBJ2-1; D gene unclear. There are 14 residues in the CDR3. Germline CDR1 is SGDLS and CDR2 is YYNGEE. Trimming pared 0 bases from V and 0 bases from J, leaving 4 bases between.

CDR3 protein: CASSDGQNQPQHF. CDR3 nucleotides: TGTGCCAGCAGTGACGGGCAGAATCAGCCCCAGCATTTT. The rearrangement links TRBV6-1 to TRBJ1-5; D not certain. The germline CDR1 and CDR2 sequences are MNHNS and SASEGT. CDR3 length: 13 amino acids. The ends were cut back, 3 bases at V and 4 bases at J, with 7 bases in the middle.

This clonotype was counted between two and nine times. The chain combines TRBV27 with TRBJ1-6; D ambiguous. V was cut by 2 bases and J by 13 bases, with 6 bases left in between. Germline lookup yields CDR1 MNHEY and CDR2 SMNVEV (reference sequence). The CDR3 spans 11 residues. The CDR3 nucleotides read TGTGCCAGCAGTTTACCGACCCCCCTCCACTTT. Its translation is CASSLPTPLHF.

This clonotype was counted at least ten times. The CDR3 region has the DNA TGCAGTGCTAGAGTTGGGAACGAGCAGTACTTC. This sequence encodes CSARVGNEQYF. J is TRBJ2-7 and V is TRBV20-1; D gene ambiguous. The CDR3 has 11 residues. V was pared by 1 base and J by 5 bases, with 6 bases between. CDR1 is DFQATT and CDR2 is SNEGSKA in the germline V gene (reference sequence).

In its sample, this clonotype was seen a few times. The chain is built from TRBV5-1 and TRBJ2-7, with 11 bases aligning to TRBD2. This CDR3 is built from 16 residues. The V and J ends lost 1 base and 3 bases, in that order; junction bases with no gene match: 6. The germline V gene has CDR1 SGHRS and CDR2 YFSETQ. CDR3 in amino acids: CASSLLAGGPYYEQYF. As DNA, the CDR3 is TGCGCCAGCAGCTTGTTAGCGGGAGGGCCCTACTACGAGCAGTACTTC.

This clonotype was picked up a small number of times. The chain employs TRBV5-1 and TRBJ1-1, with TRBD1 matching 9 bases. The CDR3 has 13 residues. From germline, CDR1 is SGHRS and CDR2 YFSETQ. J was trimmed by 8 bases and V by 0 bases; bases with no gene match: 2. This chain's CDR3 is CASSLGTGGEAFF. Here the CDR3 DNA reads TGCGCCAGCAGCTTGGGAACAGGGGGCGAAGCTTTCTTT.

In this sample, this clonotype turned up many times. V and J are TRBV29-1 and TRBJ2-1, with no clear D. The germline CDR1 and CDR2 sequences are SQVTM and ANQGSEA. The CDR3 consists of 14 residues. V was clipped by 4 bases and J by 8 bases, with 18 bases between them. Written as DNA, the CDR3 is TGCAGCGTTGCAGTACCGACCCGGATTGATGAGCAGTTCTTC. This translates into CSVAVPTRIDEQFF.

The V and J genes are TRBV7-8 and TRBJ2-5; D gene unclear. Germline V gene data show CDR1 as SGHVS and CDR2 as FQNEAQ. V lost 3 bases, J lost 5 bases, and 22 bases lay in between. The CDR3 spans 17 residues. CDR3 residues: CASSLRRATPLRETQYF. CDR3 nucleotide sequence: TGTGCCAGCAGCTTGAGGCGCGCCACCCCCCTCCGGGAGACCCAGTACTTC.

This chain connects TRBV20-1 to TRBJ2-3; D might be TRBD1 or TRBD2, each matching 5 bases. This CDR3 is built from 18 residues. V lost 0 bases, J lost 5 bases, and 24 bases lay in between. The germline CDR1 and CDR2 sequences are DFQATT and SNEGSKA (reference sequence). CDR3 sequence (DNA): TGCAGTGCTAGAGATTTGGAGGCGTCACGGGGACGGGGAGATACGCAGTATTTT. It translates to CSARDLEASRGRGDTQYF.

V and J are TRBV20-1 and TRBJ1-2, with unresolved D. V lost 0 bases and J 6 bases, leaving 11 bases between the germline ends. The CDR3 has 13 residues. From germline, CDR1 is DFQATT and CDR2 SNEGSKA (reference sequence). The CDR3 protein is CSARDSGYHGYTF. The CDR3 bases are TGCAGTGCTAGAGACAGTGGCTACCATGGCTACACCTTC.

V gene TRBV5-1 combines with J gene TRBJ1-1, with unresolved D. Germline assignment: CDR1 SGHRS and CDR2 YFSETQ. The V gene lost 2 bases and the J gene lost 1 base, with 9 bases spanning the gap. CDR3 length: 14 amino acids. The CDR3 loop is CASSFSKGNTEAFF. CDR3 bases: TGCGCCAGCAGCTTTTCAAAGGGGAACACTGAAGCTTTCTTT.

This clonotype was counted between two and nine times. The genes are TRBV5-1 and TRBJ2-5; maybe TRBD1 (5 bases). The germline CDR1 and CDR2 sequences are SGHRS and YFSETQ. This CDR3 contains 15 residues. Deletions cut 6 bases from V and 1 base from J, with 16 bases between. CDR3 sequence: CASNKGPVTQETQYF. In DNA, the CDR3 is TGCGCCAGCAACAAGGGGCCGGTCACCCAAGAGACCCAGTACTTC.

The chain is built from TRBV24-1 and TRBJ2-1; D unresolved. The germline CDR1 and CDR2 sequences are KGHDR and SFDVKD. The CDR3 sequence is 13 residues long. The ends were cut back, 3 bases at V and 5 bases at J, with 7 bases in the middle. The CDR3 loop reads CATSDHPNNEQFF. Written as DNA, the CDR3 is TGTGCCACCAGTGATCACCCCAACAATGAGCAGTTCTTC.

V is TRBV7-2 and J is TRBJ2-3; either TRBD1 or TRBD2 may supply D (5 bases each). Trimming took off 1 base at V and 5 bases at J, with 10 bases between the two ends. CDR3 length: 14 amino acids. The V gene's germline CDR1 is SGHTA and CDR2 FQGNSA. The CDR3, as DNA: TGTGCCAGCAGCTTAGAGTCGGGGCTAGATACGCAGTATTTT. It encodes CASSLESGLDTQYF.